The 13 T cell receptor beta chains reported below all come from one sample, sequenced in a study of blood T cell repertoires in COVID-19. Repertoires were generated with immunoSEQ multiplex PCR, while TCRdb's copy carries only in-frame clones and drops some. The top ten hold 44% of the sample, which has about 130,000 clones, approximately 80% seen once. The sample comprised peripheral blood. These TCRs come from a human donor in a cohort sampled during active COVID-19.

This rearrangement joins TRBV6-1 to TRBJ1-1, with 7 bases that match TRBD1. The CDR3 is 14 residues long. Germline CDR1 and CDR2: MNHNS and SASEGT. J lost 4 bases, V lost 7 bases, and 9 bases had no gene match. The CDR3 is CASTLEQGVTEAFF. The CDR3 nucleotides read TGTGCCAGCACCCTAGAGCAGGGGGTCACTGAAGCTTTCTTT.

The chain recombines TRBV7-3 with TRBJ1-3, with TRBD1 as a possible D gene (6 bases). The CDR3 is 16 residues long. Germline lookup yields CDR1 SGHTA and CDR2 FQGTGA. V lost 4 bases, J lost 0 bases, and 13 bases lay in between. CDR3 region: CASSSRTAFSGNTIYF. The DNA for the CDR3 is TGTGCCAGCAGCTCCCGGACAGCGTTCTCTGGAAACACCATATATTTT.

In DNA, the CDR3 is TGTGCCAGCAGCCGAGGGACAGCGAGAAGAAATTCACCCCTCCACTTT. Translating gives CASSRGTARRNSPLHF. J is TRBJ1-6 and V is TRBV5-6, with 7 bases aligning to TRBD1. Trimming at V came to 4 bases and at J to 7 bases, leaving 11 bases not matched to a gene. Per germline, CDR1 SGHDT and CDR2 YYEEEE. This CDR3 has 16 amino acids.

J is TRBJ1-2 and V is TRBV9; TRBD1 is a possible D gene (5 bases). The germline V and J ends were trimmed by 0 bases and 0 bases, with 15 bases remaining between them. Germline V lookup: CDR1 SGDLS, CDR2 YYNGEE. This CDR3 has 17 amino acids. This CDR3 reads CASSVGGRDGANYGYTF. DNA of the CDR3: TGTGCCAGCAGCGTAGGAGGGCGGGACGGAGCTAACTATGGCTACACCTTC.

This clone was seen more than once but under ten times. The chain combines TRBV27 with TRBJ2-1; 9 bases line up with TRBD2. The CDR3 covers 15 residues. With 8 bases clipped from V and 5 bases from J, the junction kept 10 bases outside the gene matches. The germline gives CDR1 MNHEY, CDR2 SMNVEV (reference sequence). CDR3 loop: CASRNWTSAHNEQFF. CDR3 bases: TGTGCCAGCCGCAATTGGACTAGCGCCCACAATGAGCAGTTCTTC.

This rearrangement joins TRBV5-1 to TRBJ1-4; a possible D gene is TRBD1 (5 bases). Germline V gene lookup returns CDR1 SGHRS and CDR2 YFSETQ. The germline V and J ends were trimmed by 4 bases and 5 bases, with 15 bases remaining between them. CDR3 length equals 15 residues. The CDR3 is CASSSGTLGNEKLFF. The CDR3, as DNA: TGCGCCAGCAGCAGCGGGACCCTTGGGAATGAAAAACTGTTTTTT.

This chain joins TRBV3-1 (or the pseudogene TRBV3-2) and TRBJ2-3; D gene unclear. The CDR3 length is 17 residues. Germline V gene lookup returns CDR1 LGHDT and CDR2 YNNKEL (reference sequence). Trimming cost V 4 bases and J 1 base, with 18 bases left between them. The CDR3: CASSPRLSPNGTDTQYF. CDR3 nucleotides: TGTGCCAGCAGCCCTAGATTAAGCCCAAATGGCACAGATACGCAGTATTTT.

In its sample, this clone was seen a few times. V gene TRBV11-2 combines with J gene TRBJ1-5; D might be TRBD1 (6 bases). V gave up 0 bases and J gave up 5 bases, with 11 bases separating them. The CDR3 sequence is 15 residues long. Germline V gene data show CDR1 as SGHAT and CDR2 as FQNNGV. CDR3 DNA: TGTGCCAGCAGCTTAGACCACAGGGTTGATCAGCCCCAGCATTTT. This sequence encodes CASSLDHRVDQPQHF.

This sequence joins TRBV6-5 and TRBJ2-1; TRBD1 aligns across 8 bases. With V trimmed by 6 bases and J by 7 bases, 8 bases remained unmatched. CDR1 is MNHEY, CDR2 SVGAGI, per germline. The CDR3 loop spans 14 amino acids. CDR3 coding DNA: TGTGCCAGCAGACCAGGGGGCGCGAAGAATGAGCAGTTCTTC. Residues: CASRPGGAKNEQFF.

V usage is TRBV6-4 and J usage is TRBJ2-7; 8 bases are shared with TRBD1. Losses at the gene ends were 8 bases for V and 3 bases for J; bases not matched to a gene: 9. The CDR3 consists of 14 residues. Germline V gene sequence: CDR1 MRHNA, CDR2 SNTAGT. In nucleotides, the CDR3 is TGTGCCAGCGTGGACAGGGAAAAAGGCTACGAGCAGTACGTC. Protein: CASVDREKGYEQYV.

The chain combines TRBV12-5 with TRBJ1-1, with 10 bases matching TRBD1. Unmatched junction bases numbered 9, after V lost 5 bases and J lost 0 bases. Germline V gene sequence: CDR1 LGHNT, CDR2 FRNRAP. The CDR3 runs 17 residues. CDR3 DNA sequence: TGTGCTAGTGGTCCACAGCGGACAGGGGGAATGAACACTGAAGCTTTCTTT. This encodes CASGPQRTGGMNTEAFF.

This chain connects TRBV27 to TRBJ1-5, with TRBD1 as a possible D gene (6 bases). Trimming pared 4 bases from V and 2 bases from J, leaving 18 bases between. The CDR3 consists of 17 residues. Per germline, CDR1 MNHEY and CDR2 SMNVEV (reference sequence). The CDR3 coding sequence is TGTGCCAGCAGTTCCCTAGGACAGTTCAGCGGCAATCAGCCCCAGCATTTT. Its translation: CASSSLGQFSGNQPQHF.

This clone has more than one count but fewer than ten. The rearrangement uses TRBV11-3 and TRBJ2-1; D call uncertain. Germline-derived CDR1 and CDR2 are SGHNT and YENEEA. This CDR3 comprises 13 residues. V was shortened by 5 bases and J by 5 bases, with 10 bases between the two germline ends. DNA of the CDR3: TGTGCCAGCAGCCAAGGAGATGACAATGAGCAGTTCTTC. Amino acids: CASSQGDDNEQFF.